This is a list of T cell receptor beta chains from one sample in a study of T cell repertoires in cytomegalovirus infection. TCRdb re-analysed the reads in MiXCR, keeping a single row per CDR3 protein. The table has about 830,000 distinct CDR3 sequences, approximately 29% seen once; the top ten hold roughly 12%. Their target antigens are unknown. The specimen was cultured CD8+ T cells from PBMCs, collected from culture after CMV antigen stimulation. Receptor source: a human donor in good health (CMV status not recorded). Some clones in this sample may be carry-over from other donors' samples. Each CDR3 is given with its conserved first and last residue. The order of the fields is clone size, D gene, J gene, V gene, CDR3 protein, CDR3 DNA. The D gene is left open where the match is weak. Clone sizes are given selectively: once, few, many, or a class where the clone is expanded.

>few|NA|TRBJ1-2|TRBV27
CASSLYTGHRYGYTF
TGTGCCAGCAGTTTATACACGGGACACCGCTATGGCTACACCTTC
>few|TRBD2|TRBJ2-1|TRBV7-6
CASSFGGDEQFF
TGTGCCAGCAGCTTCGGGGGGGATGAGCAGTTCTTC
>few|NA|TRBJ1-5|TRBV19
CASSTPTERNQPQHF
TGTGCCAGTAGTACTCCGACAGAACGAAATCAGCCCCAGCATTTT
>NA|NA|TRBJ2-1|TRBV6-2/TRBV6-3
CASNQEGGRSYNEQFF
TGTGCCAGCAACCAAGAGGGGGGCCGCTCCTACAATGAGCAGTTCTTC
>NA|TRBD1|TRBJ2-6|TRBV9
CASSVARDSRGANVLTF
TGTGCCAGCAGCGTAGCCAGGGACAGTCGTGGGGCCAACGTCCTGACTTTC
>NA|TRBD1|TRBJ1-4|TRBV12-3/TRBV12-4
CASGGTGLEKLFF
TGTGCCAGCGGCGGGACAGGCTTAGAAAAACTGTTTTTT
>many|NA|TRBJ1-5|TRBV7-6
CASSPLGRDQPQHF
TGTGCCAGCAGCCCACTGGGGCGCGATCAGCCCCAGCATTTT
>few|NA|TRBJ1-6|TRBV28
CASRRQVFNSPLHF
TGTGCCAGCAGGAGACAGGTTTTTAATTCACCCCTCCACTTT
>few|NA|TRBJ2-1|TRBV5-4
CASSTPGRSYNEQFF
TGTGCCAGCAGCACGCCCGGGAGATCTTACAATGAGCAGTTCTTC
>many|NA|TRBJ1-1|TRBV7-9
CASTERGAAENTEAFF
TGTGCCAGCACCGAAAGAGGGGCAGCTGAGAACACTGAAGCTTTCTTT
>NA|NA|TRBJ1-1|TRBV5-1
CASSLRDYTEAFF
TGCGCCAGCAGCTTGCGGGACTACACTGAAGCTTTCTTT
>NA|NA|TRBJ1-2|TRBV27
CASSSGENNYGYTF
TGTGCCAGCAGTTCGGGGGAAAATAACTATGGCTACACCTTC
>NA|NA|TRBJ1-2|TRBV19
CASSPEFTENYGYTF
TGTGCCAGTTCCCCCGAGTTTACCGAGAACTATGGCTACACCTTC
>NA|NA|TRBJ2-2|TRBV7-8
CASRDRVAAGELFF
TGTGCCAGCAGGGACCGGGTAGCGGCCGGGGAGCTGTTTTTT
>NA|NA|TRBJ2-1|TRBV24-1
CATSDSLGDFLYNEQFF
TGTGCCACCAGTGACTCTCTTGGGGACTTCCTTTACAATGAGCAGTTCTTC
>few|NA|TRBJ1-1|TRBV7-9
CASSAGPDTEAFF
TGTGCCAGCAGCGCGGGTCCGGACACTGAAGCTTTCTTT
>few|NA|TRBJ2-7|TRBV14
CASSQPTDSPYEQYF
TGTGCCAGCAGCCAACCGACAGATTCCCCCTACGAGCAGTACTTC
>NA|NA|TRBJ2-2|TRBV12-3/TRBV12-4
CASTKQNTGELFF
TGTGCCAGCACCAAACAGAACACCGGGGAGCTGTTTTTT
>few|NA|TRBJ1-1|TRBV19
CASSMEPGQNTEAFF
TGTGCCAGTAGTATGGAGCCGGGACAGAACACTGAAGCTTTCTTT
>many|NA|TRBJ2-2|TRBV7-8
CASSPDRTTNTGELFF
TGTGCCAGCAGCCCAGACAGGACTACGAACACCGGGGAGCTGTTTTTT
>NA|NA|TRBJ1-1|TRBV29-1
CSVGGTEAFF
TGCAGCGTTGGTGGAACTGAAGCTTTCTTT
>few|NA|TRBJ1-1|TRBV4-2
CASSQVPDPQGGAFF
TGTGCCAGCAGCCAAGTTCCGGACCCACAGGGTGGAGCTTTCTTT